This section outlines one TCR beta chain sequence together with its context. No antigen is known for it. The CDR3 consists of 13 residues. V shed 5 bases, J shed 5 bases, and the junction held 2 bases outside the gene matches. Assay: immunoSEQ multiplex PCR; the TCRdb copy retains only in-frame clones and omits some. Altogether more than 85,000 clones are present, about 90% being singletons, with the ten largest covering approximately 8.3%. The entry originates in a study of T cell responses to AZD1222 COVID-19 vaccine. Study in general: Both about-4-week and about-12-week second-dose recipients were combined. Study results and caveats: Across spike, vaccine-associated CD4 TCRs were found, dominant at 160-218 and 743-854. At baseline, seropositivity was found in only a handful of AZD1222 recipients. White British ancestry dominated among donors, who included more females, and clonal diversity was possibly underestimated.

The sample consisted of peripheral blood, taken on day 0 of AZD1222 vaccination. This clonotype originated in an adult in good health. The J gene is TRBJ1-5, the V gene TRBV12-3 or TRBV12-4; TRBD1 matches 8 bases. The CDR3 region is CASSPQGDQPQHF. As DNA, the CDR3 is TGTGCCAGCAGTCCACAGGGGGATCAGCCCCAGCATTTT.